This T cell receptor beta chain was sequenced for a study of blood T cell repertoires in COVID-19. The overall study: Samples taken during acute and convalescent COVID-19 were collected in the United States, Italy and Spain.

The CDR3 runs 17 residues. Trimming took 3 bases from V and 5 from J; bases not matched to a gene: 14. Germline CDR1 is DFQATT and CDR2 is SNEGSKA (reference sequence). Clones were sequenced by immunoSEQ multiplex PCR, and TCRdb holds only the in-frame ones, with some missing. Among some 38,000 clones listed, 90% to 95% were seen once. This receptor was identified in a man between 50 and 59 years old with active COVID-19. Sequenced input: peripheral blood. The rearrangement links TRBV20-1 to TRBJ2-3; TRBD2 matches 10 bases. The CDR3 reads CSASRESGRAVRDTQYF. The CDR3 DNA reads TGCAGTGCTAGTAGGGAAAGCGGGAGGGCTGTGAGAGATACGCAGTATTTT.